This record looks at one T cell receptor beta chain sequence and its context. Its antigen is not identified. The source of the sample is a study of shared clonotypes between healthy human individuals. Study-wide context: Aged 18 to 49, the donors were a couple of women and a few men. Study outcomes and limitations: Larger estimated richness was generally seen in naive subsets than in memory subsets.

This CDR3 spans 13 amino acids. Trimming removed 6 bases at V and 10 bases at J, with 19 bases between. Germline V CDR1 and CDR2: MDHEN, SYDVKM. Repertoires were generated with immunoSEQ multiplex PCR, while TCRdb's copy carries only in-frame clones and drops some. Of some 1,100,000 clones listed, approximately 80% are singletons. The V gene is TRBV28, the J gene TRBJ2-7; a weak D match, TRBD2 (7 bases). Sequenced material: memory CD4+ T cells from PBMCs. Subset of the sample: CD45RA-negative fraction. This TCR came from a man between 18 and 29 years old in good health. Some clones in this sample may be carry-over from other donors' samples. The CDR3 sequence is CASRRSGGADQYF. The CDR3 bases are TGTGCCAGCAGAAGGTCGGGGGGCGCTGACCAGTACTTC.